These 10 T cell receptor beta chains were all obtained from the same sample, sequenced in a study of blood T cells in healthy people across ages (dated by TCRdb to the mid-2010s). Libraries were built with 5' RACE. Reads for this sample came from an Illumina HiSeq 2500. The second PCR ran for about 6 to 12 cycles and used a J-beta primer mix along with a sample-barcoded 5' primer. TCRdb handled the public reads itself, with Q25 trimming in fastp and clone calling in MiXCR, and kept productive beta chains. For every CDR3 protein sequence, its rows merge into one entry that carries the most common genes and DNA. This sample gives hundreds of thousands of distinct CDR3 sequences in total; 29% of them show up just once. Clones ranked in the top ten supply 17% of the sample. Sequences were obtained from blood. The receptors come from a woman older than 75 in good health.

The chain has TRBV6-2 or TRBV6-3 and TRBJ1-5; 7 bases map to TRBD1. This CDR3 contains 14 residues. Germline-derived CDR1 and CDR2 are MNHEY and SVGEGT. The trim removed 7 bases at V and 2 bases at J, leaving 5 bases unmatched. The CDR3 spells CASTPTGGNQPQHF. Written as DNA, the CDR3 is TGTGCCAGCACCCCAACAGGGGGCAATCAGCCCCAGCATTTT.

This clonotype was seen only a few times. This chain joins TRBV15 and TRBJ1-4, with TRBD1 identical over 10 bases. Germline trimming cut 3 bases from V and 5 bases from J; bases unmatched to any gene: 6. The CDR3 runs to 16 residues. The germline CDR1 and CDR2 sequences are LNHNV and YYDKDF (reference sequence). CDR3 region: CATSSGQGVFNEKLFF. CDR3 nucleotide sequence: TGTGCCACCAGCAGTGGACAGGGGGTGTTCAATGAAAAACTGTTTTTT.

There are a few counts of this clonotype. Being one base from a much bigger clone, this may be a read error. The gene calls are TRBV7-2 and TRBJ2-7, with a weak D call TRBD1 (5 bases). This CDR3 comprises 15 residues. Germline CDR1 SGHTA, CDR2 FQGNSA. The chain's CDR3 is CASSLAMTASYERYF. The CDR3 coding sequence is TGTGCCAGCAGCTTAGCTATGACAGCCTCCTACGAGCGGTACTTC.

The chain carries TRBV20-1 and TRBJ2-7, with a weak D call TRBD1 (7 bases). Germline V gives CDR1 DFQATT, CDR2 SNEGSKA (reference sequence). The V gene lost 6 bases and the J gene lost 3 bases, with 21 bases spanning the gap. This CDR3 contains 15 residues. For the CDR3, the DNA is TGCAGTGCCGAACGGCGGCAGGGGGGATACTACGAGCAGTACTTC. This sequence encodes CSAERRQGGYYEQYF.

This clonotype appeared many times. V usage is TRBV6-1 and J usage is TRBJ1-2; no reliable D call. V shed 0 bases and J shed 4 bases, with 15 bases lying between them. CDR3 length equals 16 residues. Per germline, CDR1 MNHNS and CDR2 SASEGT. In DNA form, the CDR3 reads TGTGCCAGCAGTGAAGCGCTTCGGTGGATTATCTATGGCTACACCTTC. Protein: CASSEALRWIIYGYTF.

The rearrangement uses TRBV30 and TRBJ2-7; possible D gene TRBD1, 6 bases. The V gene lost 3 bases and the J gene lost 2 bases, with 11 bases spanning the gap. The length of the CDR3 is 13 residues. CDR1 and CDR2 (germline): GTSNPN, SVGIG (reference sequence). CDR3 in DNA: TGTGCCTGGAGGGAGACAGGCACCTACGAGCAGTACTTC. The encoded protein is CAWRETGTYEQYF.

The sample holds many counts of this clonotype. This chain connects TRBV15 to TRBJ2-3; 13 bases map to TRBD2. The trim removed 5 bases at V and 3 bases at J, leaving 5 bases unmatched. The germline CDR1 and CDR2 sequences are LNHNV and YYDKDF (reference sequence). This CDR3 comprises 16 residues. The CDR3 DNA reads as TGTGCCACCAGCCCAGGGACTAGCGGGGCAACAGATACGCAGTATTTT. It specifies CATSPGTSGATDTQYF.

This clonotype was recorded many times. J is TRBJ1-5 and V is TRBV7-9; maybe TRBD1 (5 bases). V lost 6 bases to trimming and J lost 4 bases, with 13 bases between them. The CDR3 extends over 14 amino acids. Germline V lookup: CDR1 SEHNR, CDR2 FQNEAQ (reference sequence). CDR3 nucleotide sequence: TGTGCCAGCAGTTCCGGGACTCTTAATCAGCCCCAGCATTTT. It codes for CASSSGTLNQPQHF.

V gene TRBV6-2 or TRBV6-3 combines with J gene TRBJ1-5, with 8 nucleotides matching TRBD1. CDR3 size: 16 residues. Looked up from germline, CDR1 is MNHEY and CDR2 is SVGEGT. The junction had 7 bases not matched to a gene; V was cut back by 6 bases and J by 0 bases. CDR3 amino acids: CASRSQGEPSNQPQHF. The CDR3 DNA is TGTGCCAGCAGGTCACAGGGGGAGCCTAGCAATCAGCCCCAGCATTTT.

This clonotype was seen only once. The chain joins TRBV7-2 to TRBJ1-5; D is possibly TRBD1 (6 bases). The V end lost 8 bases, the J end lost 2 bases, and 19 bases lay between the germline ends. The CDR3 totals 16 residues. Germline V lookup: CDR1 SGHTA, CDR2 FQGNSA. The CDR3 is CASGPGEAFRNQPQHF. CDR3 coding DNA: TGTGCCAGCGGCCCAGGGGAGGCGTTTCGCAATCAGCCCCAGCATTTT.